The rows below give T cell receptor beta chains drawn from one sample of a study of T cell responses to AZD1222 COVID-19 vaccine. Only in-frame clones appear in the TCRdb table, and some are missing; sequencing was by immunoSEQ multiplex PCR. The data show 150,000 or so clones, with around 92% seen just once and under 1.5% held by the top ten. The sequencing used peripheral blood, collected 28 days after the second AZD1222 dose. The receptors here all came from an adult who received the AZD1222 COVID-19 vaccine. Both conserved end residues are part of each CDR3. The D gene is left open where the match is weak. Size tells how often a clone was seen (once, few, many) or the class of an expanded clone, and some rows leave it out.

CDR3 protein | CDR3 DNA | J gene | D gene | clone size | V gene
CASSLATGVAGYTF | TGTGCCAGCAGCTTAGCAACAGGAGTCGCTGGCTACACCTTC | TRBJ1-2 | - | - | TRBV7-2
CASSAPGQGIAFF | TGTGCCAGCAGCGCCCCCGGACAGGGGATCGCTTTCTTT | TRBJ1-1 | TRBD1 | - | TRBV7-9
CASSLTDRGGAWTGELFF | TGTGCCAGCAGTTTAACCGATAGAGGGGGGGCATGGACCGGGGAGCTGTTTTTT | TRBJ2-2 | - | - | TRBV27
CASSMRTSGNTIYF | TGTGCCAGTAGTATGAGGACCTCTGGAAACACCATATATTTT | TRBJ1-3 | - | once | TRBV19
CAWRGQTNIQYF | TGTGCCTGGAGGGGACAAACAAACATTCAGTACTTC | TRBJ2-4 | - | - | TRBV30
CASRTKTGNTEAFF | TGTGCCAGCAGGACCAAGACAGGGAACACTGAAGCTTTCTTT | TRBJ1-1 | - | - | TRBV2
CSVETSEASTDTQYF | TGCAGCGTTGAAACTAGCGAAGCCAGCACAGATACGCAGTATTTT | TRBJ2-3 | TRBD2 | - | TRBV29-1
CASSYEISGANVLTF | TGTGCCAGCAGTTACGAGATCTCTGGGGCCAACGTCCTGACTTTC | TRBJ2-6 | - | medium-sized | TRBV6-2/TRBV6-3
CASRGGYEQYF | TGTGCCAGTCGGGGGGGCTACGAGCAGTACTTC | TRBJ2-7 | TRBD2 | - | TRBV19
CASSFRSGTNQPQHF | TGTGCCAGCAGTTTCCGGTCGGGAACCAATCAGCCCCAGCATTTT | TRBJ1-5 | - | - | TRBV28
CASTSDRAGGYTF | TGTGCCAGCACTTCGGACAGGGCTGGCGGCTACACCTTC | TRBJ1-2 | TRBD1 | - | TRBV6-6
CAWKEGSPLHF | TGTGCCTGGAAGGAGGGTTCACCCCTCCACTTT | TRBJ1-6 | - | - | TRBV30
CASSLGGVMNTEAFF | TGTGCCAGCAGTTTGGGGGGGGTCATGAACACTGAAGCTTTCTTT | TRBJ1-1 | - | once | TRBV28
CASSLYTSGGVETQYF | TGTGCCAGCAGTTTATATACTAGCGGGGGGGTAGAGACCCAGTACTTC | TRBJ2-5 | TRBD2 | - | TRBV27
CASSPGQGRQPQHF | TGTGCCAGCAGCCCAGGTCAGGGAAGGCAGCCCCAGCATTTT | TRBJ1-5 | - | - | TRBV7-2
CASSLDPRTGRSPLHF | TGTGCCAGCAGCTTAGATCCGCGGACAGGGAGGTCCCCCCTCCACTTT | TRBJ1-6 | TRBD1 | - | TRBV7-9